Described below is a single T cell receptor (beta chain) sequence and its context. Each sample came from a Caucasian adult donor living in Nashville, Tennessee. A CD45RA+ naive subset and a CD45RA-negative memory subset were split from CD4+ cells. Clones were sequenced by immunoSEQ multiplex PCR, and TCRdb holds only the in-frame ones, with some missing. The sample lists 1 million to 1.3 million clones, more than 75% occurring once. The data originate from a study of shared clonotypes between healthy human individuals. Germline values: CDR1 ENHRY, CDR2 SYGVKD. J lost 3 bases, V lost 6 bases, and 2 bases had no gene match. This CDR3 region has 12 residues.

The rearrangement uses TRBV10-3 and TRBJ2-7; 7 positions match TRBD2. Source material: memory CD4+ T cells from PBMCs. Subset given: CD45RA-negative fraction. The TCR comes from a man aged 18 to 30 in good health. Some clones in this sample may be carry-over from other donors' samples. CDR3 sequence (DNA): TGTGCCATCAGGGGAGGGAGCTACGAGCAGTACTTC. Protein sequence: CAIRGGSYEQYF.